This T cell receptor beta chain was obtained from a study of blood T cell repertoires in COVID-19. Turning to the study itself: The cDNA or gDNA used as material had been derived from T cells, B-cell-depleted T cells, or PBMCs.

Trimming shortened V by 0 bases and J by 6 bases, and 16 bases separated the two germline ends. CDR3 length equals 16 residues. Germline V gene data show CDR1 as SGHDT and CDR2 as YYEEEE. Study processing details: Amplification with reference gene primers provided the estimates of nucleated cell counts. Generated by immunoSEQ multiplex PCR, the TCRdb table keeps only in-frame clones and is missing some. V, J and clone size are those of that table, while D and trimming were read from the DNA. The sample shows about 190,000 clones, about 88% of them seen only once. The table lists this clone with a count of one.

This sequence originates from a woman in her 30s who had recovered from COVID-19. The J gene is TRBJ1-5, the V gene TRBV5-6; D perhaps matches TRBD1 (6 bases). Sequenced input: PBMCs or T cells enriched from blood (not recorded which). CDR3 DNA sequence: TGTGCCAGCAGCTTGGGTCCCCCGACAGGTGGTCAGCCCCAGCATTTT. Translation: CASSLGPPTGGQPQHF.